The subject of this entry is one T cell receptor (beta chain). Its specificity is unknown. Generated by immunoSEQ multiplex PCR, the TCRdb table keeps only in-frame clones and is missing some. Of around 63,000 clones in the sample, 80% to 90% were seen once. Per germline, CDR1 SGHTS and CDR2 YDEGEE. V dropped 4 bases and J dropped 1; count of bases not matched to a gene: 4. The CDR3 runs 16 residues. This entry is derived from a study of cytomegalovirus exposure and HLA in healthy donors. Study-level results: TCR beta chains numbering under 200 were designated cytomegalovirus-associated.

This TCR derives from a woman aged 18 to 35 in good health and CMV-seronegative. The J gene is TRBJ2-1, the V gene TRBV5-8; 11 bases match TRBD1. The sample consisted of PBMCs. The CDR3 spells CASSVGQGESYNEQFF. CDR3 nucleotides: TGTGCCAGCAGCGTGGGACAGGGGGAATCCTACAATGAGCAGTTCTTC. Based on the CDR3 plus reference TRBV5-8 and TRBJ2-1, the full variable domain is EAGVTQSPTHLIKTRGQQATLRCSPISGHTSVYWYQQALGLGLQFLLWYDEGEERNRGNFPPRFSGRQFPNYSSELNVNALELEDSALYLCASSVGQGESYNEQFFGPGTRLTVL.